This T cell receptor (beta chain) derives from a study of blood T cell repertoires in COVID-19. Across the study: The United States, Italy and Spain provided the acute and convalescent COVID-19 samples. From T cells, B-cell-depleted T cells, or PBMCs came the material, which was cDNA or gDNA.

Study processing details: Scientists estimated how many nucleated cells there were by amplifying reference gene primers. Libraries were prepared by immunoSEQ multiplex PCR; TCRdb keeps only in-frame clonotypes and omits some of them. V and J calls plus clone size are reproduced from that table; the DNA served to infer D and trimming. The repertoire holds 110,000 or so clones, with over 70% as singletons. V trimming: 2 bases; J trimming: 3 bases; junction bases outside the gene matches: 10. CDR1 and CDR2 (germline): MGHRA, YSYEKL. The CDR3 covers 17 residues. The specimen was peripheral blood. The J gene is TRBJ2-1, the V gene TRBV4-1; 7 positions match TRBD2. The TCR originated in a man in his fifties with acute or convalescent COVID-19. The CDR3 protein is CASSQRPRAGDYNEQFF. CDR3 sequence (DNA): TGCGCCAGCAGCCAAAGACCCAGGGCGGGGGACTACAATGAGCAGTTCTTC.